This TCR beta chain emerged from a study of cytomegalovirus exposure and HLA in healthy donors. The wider study: Inside one of the first data releases sat about 85 million unique TCRs taken from HLA-typed donors.

This CDR3 is built from 18 residues. Trimming at V came to 4 bases and at J to 4 bases, leaving 17 bases not matched to a gene. Germline assignment: CDR1 LNHDA and CDR2 SQIVND (reference sequence). For this clone: What it recognizes is unknown.

The PCR employed 60 Vbeta primers together with 13 Jbeta primers. The data were produced by immunoSEQ multiplex PCR, yet TCRdb's version contains in-frame clones alone and is incomplete. Seen here are some 150,000 clones, roughly 79% observed once, and the top ten hold around 14%. Regarding the study as a whole: Analyses of presence/absence relied on an assumption of roughly uniform sequencing depth across donors. The study found most TCR sequences rare, yet found some public TCRs in many donors. The study put roughly 160 TCR beta chains on its list as cytomegalovirus-associated.

This clonotype was sampled from a woman between 50 and 59 years old in good health and CMV-seronegative. This chain uses TRBV19 with TRBJ2-5; TRBD1 agrees at 8 bases. Sequenced sample: PBMCs. CDR3 protein: CASSKGTGDTGEGETQYF. In DNA, the CDR3 is TGTGCCAGTAGTAAGGGGACAGGCGACACTGGAGAAGGAGAGACCCAGTACTTC.